The T cell receptor beta chain under discussion was sequenced for a study of blood T cell repertoires in COVID-19. Libraries were prepared by immunoSEQ multiplex PCR; TCRdb keeps only in-frame clonotypes and omits some of them. The sample holds 160,000 or so clones, roughly 88% seen once. V lost 1 base and J 11 bases, leaving 14 bases between the germline ends. The CDR3 contains 13 residues. The germline gives CDR1 SNHLY, CDR2 FYNNEI. The TCR comes from a man aged 18 to 30 with acute or convalescent COVID-19. The chain links TRBV2 to TRBJ1-1; no definite D call. Sequenced input: peripheral blood. Here the CDR3 DNA reads TGTGCCAGCAGTGAAGAAGTGGGCCAACCGGCTTTCTTT. This sequence encodes CASSEEVGQPAFF.